Presented here are 7 T cell receptor beta chains from one specimen sequenced in a study of T cell clonotyping in hematopoietic cell transplantation. The data were produced by immunoSEQ multiplex PCR, yet TCRdb's version contains in-frame clones alone and is incomplete. The sample lists 15,000 to 20,000 clones, approximately 81% seen once, with around 3.9% in the top ten. The sample consisted of PBMCs, taken 100 days after allogeneic stem cell transplant. These receptors all come from a male patient over 55 who had an allogeneic stem cell transplant from a related donor, so the T cells may come from the graft donor. Some clones in this sample may be carry-over from other donors' samples.

V usage is TRBV25-1 and J usage is TRBJ2-5; 7 nucleotides line up with TRBD1. The CDR3 covers 14 residues. Germline loops: CDR1 MGHDK, CDR2 SYGVNS. V gave up 1 base and J gave up 3 bases; unmatched junction bases: 2. The DNA for the CDR3 is TGTGCCAGCAGTGAATTTACAGGGGAAGAGACCCAGTACTTC. Translation gives CASSEFTGEETQYF.

The chain recombines TRBV29-1 with TRBJ1-1; possible D gene TRBD1, 6 bases. The CDR3 has 14 residues. V lost 6 bases and J 5 bases, leaving 19 bases between the germline ends. Germline CDR1 SQVTM, CDR2 ANQGSEA. The DNA for the CDR3 is TGCAGCGTCCACCCCCGGGGGGCGAGGACTGAAGCTTTCTTT. Encoded protein: CSVHPRGARTEAFF.

This clone was found a few times. The chain's CDR3 is CASSLVGLQYF. For the CDR3, the DNA is TGTGCCAGCAGCTTAGTTGGGTTGCAGTACTTC. The chain has TRBV11-3 and TRBJ2-7; D is unclear. V was trimmed by 1 base and J by 9 bases, leaving 7 bases between them. This CDR3 has 11 residues. CDR1 and CDR2 (germline): SGHNT, YENEEA.

The chain carries TRBV19 and TRBJ1-1; D might be TRBD1 (5 bases). The CDR3 is 15 amino acids. From germline, CDR1 is LNHDA and CDR2 SQIVND (reference sequence). Deletions cut 6 bases from V and 0 bases from J, with 14 bases between. CDR3 region: CASRQGALMNTEAFF. The CDR3 DNA follows: TGTGCCAGTAGACAAGGGGCCCTTATGAACACTGAAGCTTTCTTT.

This clone was observed a handful of times. The chain employs TRBV9 and TRBJ1-1; no definite D call. Per the germline V gene, CDR1 is SGDLS and CDR2 is YYNGEE. The V end lost 4 bases, the J end lost 0 bases, and 10 bases lay between the germline ends. The CDR3 loop spans 14 amino acids. CDR3 DNA: TGTGCCAGCAGCCCCAACCCTTTGAACACTGAAGCTTTCTTT. It yields the protein CASSPNPLNTEAFF.

This chain joins TRBV9 and TRBJ2-2; D remains ambiguous. The V gene's germline CDR1 is SGDLS and CDR2 YYNGEE. CDR3 length: 11 amino acids. Trimming left V 2 bases short and J 6 bases short, with 2 bases between. This chain's CDR3 is CASSVSGELFF. The CDR3 DNA is TGTGCCAGCAGCGTCTCCGGGGAGCTGTTTTTT.

This sequence joins TRBV6-1 and TRBJ2-5; D may match TRBD1 or TRBD2 (5 bases each). The CDR3 has 20 residues. The V gene lost 2 bases and the J gene lost 5 bases, with 30 bases spanning the gap. CDR1 is MNHNS, CDR2 SASEGT, per germline. The CDR3 sequence is CASSESRGRNSIGKDETQYF. The CDR3 DNA is TGTGCCAGCAGTGAATCCCGGGGCAGGAATTCAATCGGGAAAGACGAGACCCAGTACTTC.